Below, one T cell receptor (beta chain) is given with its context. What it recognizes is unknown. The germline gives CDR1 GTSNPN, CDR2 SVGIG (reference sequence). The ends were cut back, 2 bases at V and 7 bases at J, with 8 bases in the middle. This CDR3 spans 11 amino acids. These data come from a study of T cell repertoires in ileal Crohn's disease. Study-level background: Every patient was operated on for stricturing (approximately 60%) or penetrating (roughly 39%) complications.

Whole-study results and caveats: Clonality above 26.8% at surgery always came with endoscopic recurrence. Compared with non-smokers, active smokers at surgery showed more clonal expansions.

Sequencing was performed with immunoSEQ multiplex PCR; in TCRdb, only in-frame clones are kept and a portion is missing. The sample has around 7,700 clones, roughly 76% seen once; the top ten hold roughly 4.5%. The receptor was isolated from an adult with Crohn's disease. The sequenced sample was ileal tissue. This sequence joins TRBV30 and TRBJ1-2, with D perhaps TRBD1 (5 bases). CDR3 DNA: TGTGCCTGGAGTCGGGGGGTTGGCTACACCTTC. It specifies CAWSRGVGYTF.